What follows are 14 T cell receptor beta chains derived from one specimen sequenced in a study of shared clonotypes between healthy human individuals. Only in-frame clones appear in the TCRdb table, and some are missing; sequencing was by immunoSEQ multiplex PCR. The table has roughly 2.5 million clones, around nine tenths seen once. What was sequenced was naive CD4+ T cells sorted from blood. Subset denoted: CD45RA+ positively selected. The receptors were gathered from a man aged 18 to 30 in good health.

This chain connects TRBV30 to TRBJ1-2, with 7 bases lining up with TRBD1. Germline V gene sequence: CDR1 GTSNPN, CDR2 SVGIG (reference sequence). CDR3 length equals 18 residues. J gave up 4 bases and V 0 bases, and 17 bases lay outside the gene matches. The CDR3 DNA reads as TGTGCCTGGAGTGTACCTACTGGGGACAGTCGGGGGATCTATGGCTACACCTTC. This gives the protein CAWSVPTGDSRGIYGYTF.

With regard to this clone: Other DNA sequences within the sample encode an identical CDR3. The rearrangement uses TRBV6-5 and TRBJ2-1; 9 bases line up with TRBD2. The CDR3 has 15 residues. Germline V gene data show CDR1 as MNHEY and CDR2 as SVGAGI. V lost 0 bases to trimming and J lost 4 bases; unmatched junction nucleotides: 1. In nucleotides, the CDR3 is TGTGCCAGCAGTTACTCTAGCGGGGGATACAATGAGCAGTTCTTC. Translated: CASSYSSGGYNEQFF.

Details on this clone: Other DNA sequences in this specimen translate into the identical CDR3. The rearrangement joins TRBV5-1 to TRBJ2-1, with a possible D match to TRBD2 (5 bases). Trimming pared 3 bases from V and 0 bases from J, leaving 10 bases between. The CDR3 length is 15 residues. Germline-derived CDR1 and CDR2 are SGHRS and YFSETQ. CDR3 bases: TGCGCCAGCAGCTCCACTAGTGGCTCCTACAATGAGCAGTTCTTC. This codes for CASSSTSGSYNEQFF.

CDR3 loop: CASSWGQSSSGNTIYF. CDR3 bases: TGTGCCAGCAGCTGGGGACAGTCGTCCTCTGGAAACACCATATATTTT. This chain uses TRBV5-6 with TRBJ1-3, with 7 bases aligning to TRBD1. This CDR3 region has 16 residues. J lost 0 bases, V lost 3 bases, and 6 bases had no gene match. Looked up from germline, CDR1 is SGHDT and CDR2 is YYEEEE.

The chain joins TRBV21-1 to TRBJ2-7. TRBV21-1 represents a pseudogene. The CDR3 is 17 residues long. In DNA, the CDR3 is TGTGCCAGCAGCAACGGTGGATCGGGCGGAAGCTCCTACGAGCAGTACTTC. Its translation: CASSNGGSGGSSYEQYF.

This clone is a singleton in its sample. The chain is built from TRBV6-5 and TRBJ2-7, with D uncertain. Germline V gene sequence: CDR1 MNHEY, CDR2 SVGAGI. The CDR3 totals 16 residues. Trimming cost V 2 bases and J 0 bases, with 14 bases left between them. CDR3 sequence reads: CASSYPGPVNSYEQYF. The CDR3 DNA reads as TGTGCCAGCAGTTACCCTGGACCTGTGAACTCCTACGAGCAGTACTTC.

Concerning this clone itself: The same CDR3 is also encoded by other DNA sequences in this sample. V is TRBV7-2 and J is TRBJ1-1; TRBD1 is a possible D gene (6 bases). The germline V and J ends were trimmed by 3 bases and 4 bases, with 9 bases remaining between them. The CDR3 is made up of 13 amino acids. Germline-derived CDR1 and CDR2 are SGHTA and FQGNSA. CDR3 amino acids: CASSFRGGTEAFF. CDR3 DNA sequence: TGTGCCAGCAGCTTCAGGGGAGGCACTGAAGCTTTCTTT.

The rearrangement links TRBV6-6 to TRBJ2-2, with 13 positions matching TRBD2. CDR1 and CDR2 (germline): MNHNY, SVGAGI (reference sequence). The CDR3 has 15 amino acids. Unmatched junction bases numbered 4, after V lost 6 bases and J lost 6 bases. The CDR3 here is CASSWTSGSSGELFF. CDR3 DNA: TGTGCCAGCAGCTGGACTAGCGGGAGTTCCGGGGAGCTGTTTTTT.

The chain joins TRBV6-5 to TRBJ2-5; D might be TRBD1 (6 bases). Germline V CDR1 and CDR2: MNHEY, SVGAGI. This CDR3 contains 14 residues. Trimming removed 6 bases from V and 1 base from J, with 12 bases in between. The CDR3, as DNA: TGTGCCAGCAGGTATGGACAGCTCCAAGAGACCCAGTACTTC. It encodes CASRYGQLQETQYF.

This clone showed up just a few times. The chain couples TRBV19 to TRBJ1-1; D gene unclear. Trimming took 2 bases from V and 1 from J, leaving 14 bases between them. The V gene's germline CDR1 is LNHDA and CDR2 SQIVND (reference sequence). The CDR3 runs to 16 residues. CDR3 DNA: TGTGCCAGTAGTATAAGTACACAGACACAGAACACTGAAGCTTTCTTT. It yields the protein CASSISTQTQNTEAFF.

In its sample, this clone was seen a few times. The rearrangement links TRBV18 to TRBJ2-7; possibly TRBD1 for D (6 bases). V dropped 5 bases and J dropped 2 bases, with 16 bases sitting between them. CDR3 size: 15 residues. CDR1 and CDR2 (germline): KGHSH, LQKENI. Here the CDR3 DNA reads TGTGCCAGCTCAAACGGTGGGACAAAAACCTACGAGCAGTACTTC. Protein sequence: CASSNGGTKTYEQYF.

This sequence joins TRBV7-3 and TRBJ2-7, with unresolved D. Germline V gene sequence: CDR1 SGHTA, CDR2 FQGTGA. The CDR3 extends over 13 amino acids. Deletions cut 2 bases from V and 3 bases from J, with 8 bases between. The CDR3 nucleotides are TGTGCCAGCAGCTTAGGGCAGAACTACGAGCAGTACTTC. Residues: CASSLGQNYEQYF.

V usage is TRBV30 and J usage is TRBJ2-3; D might be TRBD1 or TRBD2, each matching 5 bases. Germline V gene data show CDR1 as GTSNPN and CDR2 as SVGIG (reference sequence). Trimming removed 5 bases at V and 8 bases at J, with 11 bases between. This CDR3 has 11 amino acids. The CDR3 reads CAWSGTSTQYF. The DNA of the CDR3 is TGTGCCTGGTCCGGGACGAGTACGCAGTATTTT.

The V gene is TRBV28, the J gene TRBJ2-7; tentative D call: TRBD2 (5 bases). Germline CDR1 reads MDHEN; CDR2 reads SYDVKM. The CDR3 has 11 amino acids. V lost 6 bases and J lost 7, with 10 bases in between. CDR3 in amino acids: CASSLQREQYF. In DNA, the CDR3 is TGTGCCAGCAGCCTTCAGCGGGAGCAGTACTTC. Combining the CDR3 with reference TRBV28 and TRBJ2-7 gives the whole variable domain DVKVTQSSRYLVKRTGEKVFLECVQDMDHENMFWYRQDPGLGLRLIYFSYDVKMKEKGDIPEGYSVSREKKERFSLILESASTNQTSMYLCASSLQREQYFGPGTRLTVT.